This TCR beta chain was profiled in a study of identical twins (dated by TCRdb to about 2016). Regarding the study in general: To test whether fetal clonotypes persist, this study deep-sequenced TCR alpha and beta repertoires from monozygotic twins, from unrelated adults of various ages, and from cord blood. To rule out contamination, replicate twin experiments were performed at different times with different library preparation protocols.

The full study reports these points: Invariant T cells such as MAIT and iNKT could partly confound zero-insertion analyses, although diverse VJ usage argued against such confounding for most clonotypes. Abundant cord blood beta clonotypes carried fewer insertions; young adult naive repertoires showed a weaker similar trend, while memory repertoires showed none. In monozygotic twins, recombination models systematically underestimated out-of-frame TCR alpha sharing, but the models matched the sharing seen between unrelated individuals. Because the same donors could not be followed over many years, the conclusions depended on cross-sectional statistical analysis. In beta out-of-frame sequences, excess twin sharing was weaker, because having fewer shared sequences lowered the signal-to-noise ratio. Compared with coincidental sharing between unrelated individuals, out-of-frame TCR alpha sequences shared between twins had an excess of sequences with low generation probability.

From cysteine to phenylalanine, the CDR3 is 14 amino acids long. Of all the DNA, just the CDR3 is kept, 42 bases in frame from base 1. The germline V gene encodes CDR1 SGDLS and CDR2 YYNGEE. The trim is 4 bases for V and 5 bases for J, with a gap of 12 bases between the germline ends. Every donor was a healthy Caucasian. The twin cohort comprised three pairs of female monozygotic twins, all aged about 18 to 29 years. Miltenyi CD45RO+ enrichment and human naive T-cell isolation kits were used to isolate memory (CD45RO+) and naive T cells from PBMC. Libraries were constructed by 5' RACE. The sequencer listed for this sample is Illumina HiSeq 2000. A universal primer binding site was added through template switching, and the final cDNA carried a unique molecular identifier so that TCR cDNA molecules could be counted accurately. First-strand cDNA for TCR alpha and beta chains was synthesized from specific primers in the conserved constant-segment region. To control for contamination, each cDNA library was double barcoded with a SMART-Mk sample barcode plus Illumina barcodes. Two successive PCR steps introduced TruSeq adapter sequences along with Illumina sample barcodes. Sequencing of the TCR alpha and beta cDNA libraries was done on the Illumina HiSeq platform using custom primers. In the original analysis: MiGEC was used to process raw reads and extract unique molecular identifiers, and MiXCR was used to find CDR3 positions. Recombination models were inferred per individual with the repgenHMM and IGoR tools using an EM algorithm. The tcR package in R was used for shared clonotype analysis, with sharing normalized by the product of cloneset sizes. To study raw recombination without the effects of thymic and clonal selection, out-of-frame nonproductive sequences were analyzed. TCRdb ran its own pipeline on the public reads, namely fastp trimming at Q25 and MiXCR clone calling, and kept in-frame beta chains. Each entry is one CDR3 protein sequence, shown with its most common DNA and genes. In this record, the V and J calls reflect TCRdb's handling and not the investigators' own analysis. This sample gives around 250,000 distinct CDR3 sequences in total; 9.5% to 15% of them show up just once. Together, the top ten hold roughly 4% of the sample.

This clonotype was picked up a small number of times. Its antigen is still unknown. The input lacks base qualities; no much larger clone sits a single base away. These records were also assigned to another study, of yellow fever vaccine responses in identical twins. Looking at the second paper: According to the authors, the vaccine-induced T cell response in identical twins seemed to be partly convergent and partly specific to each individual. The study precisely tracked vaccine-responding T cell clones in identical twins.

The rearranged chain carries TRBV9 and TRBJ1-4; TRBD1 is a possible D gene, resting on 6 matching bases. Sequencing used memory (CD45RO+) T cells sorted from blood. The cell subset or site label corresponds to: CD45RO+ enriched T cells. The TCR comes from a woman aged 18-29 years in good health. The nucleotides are TGTGCCAGCAGCCGCGACAGGCACAATGAAAAACTGTTTTTT. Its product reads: CASSRDRHNEKLFF.